This TCR beta chain was documented in a study of CD8 T cells in ankylosing spondylitis. The CDR3 spans 16 residues. The germline V and J ends were trimmed by 4 bases and 0 bases, with 13 bases remaining between them. The germline CDR1 and CDR2 sequences are SGHVS and FQNEAQ. To note about this clonotype: The antigen remains undetermined.

For TCR beta, libraries came from quantitative 5'-RACE with molecular barcodes. From the 5' RACE reads, TCRdb called clonotypes with MiXCR, one entry per CDR3 protein. Of roughly 400,000 distinct CDR3 sequences listed, about a fifth are singletons. General study findings and limits: The authors reported significant enrichment of disease-linked clones in matched ankylosing spondylitis synovial fluid. Peripheral blood held disease-linked clones only at relatively low frequency, and these were CD8+. A motif in TCR beta, a set of eight highly homologous variants, appeared characteristic of ankylosing spondylitis blood. Prior work had noted some motif variants in reactive arthritis blood and synovial fluid.

This TCR derives from a male donor with ankylosing spondylitis. This chain connects TRBV7-8 to TRBJ1-3; D uncertain. Input material: blood, either unsorted or a sorted T cell fraction (not recorded which). The CDR3 sequence: CASSSLSTFSGNTIYF. The DNA of the CDR3 is TGTGCCAGCAGCTCCCTCTCGACCTTCTCTGGAAACACCATATATTTT.